This TCR beta chain stems from a study of T cell repertoires in cytomegalovirus infection (dated 2019 in TCRdb). About the full investigation: Alongside well-studied HLA-B-restricted epitopes, the peptide stimulations were aimed at recently identified HLA-C-restricted CMV epitopes, whose presentation resists viral immunomodulation. Donor HLA type was relevant to the analysis, because carriage of CMV infection together with the matching HLA type was indicated by public TCR beta signatures. What the research found in general, with its limitations: In the ex vivo response, HLA-C-restricted CMV-specific TCR beta clonotypes were dominant, and in two of eight donors the single most frequent clonotype came from this HLA-C-restricted group. Carriers of CMV infection plus the relevant HLA type were discriminated by the cumulative frequency of public TCR beta family members in the study cohort and in an independent roughly 400-donor cohort.

TCRdb records Illumina HiSeq 1500 as the sequencer. TCRdb reran the public reads through fastp at Q25 and MiXCR, keeping productive beta chains. Rows with one shared CDR3 protein collapse into an entry with the most common genes and DNA. Here the sample has 75,000 to 100,000 distinct CDR3 sequences; approximately 45% occur a single time. The ten largest clones represent 90% to 95% of the sample. As for this clonotype: There is no known antigen for this receptor. Base-call qualities are not available, and no considerably larger clone is one nucleotide away.

The intended sense of this specimen's treatment or condition label: in vitro stimulation with specific CMV peptide epitopes to enrich CMV-specific T cells. The germline V gene supplies CDR1 SGHDN and CDR2 FVKESK. V is pared back by 5 bases and J by 4 bases, with 9 bases lying between the germline termini. The CDR3, cysteine through phenylalanine, is 13 amino acids long. The CDR3 DNA has 39 bases and is translated from base 1. Source: CD8+ T cells from cultured PBMCs, taken from culture after CMV antigen stimulation. The receptor's source is a human donor in good health (CMV status not recorded). Some clones in this sample may be carry-over from other donors' samples. The chain was built from TRBV14 and TRBJ2-1; too little of a D gene remains to name it. The CDR3 protein is CASSDESYNEQFF. DNA sequence: TGTGCCAGCAGCGACGAGTCGTACAATGAGCAGTTCTTC. The full variable domain, completed from the reference TRBV14 and TRBJ2-1 proteins outside the CDR3, reads EAGVTQFPSHSVIEKGQTVTLRCDPISGHDNLYWYRRVMGKEIKFLLHFVKESKQDESGMPNNRFLAERTGGTYSTLKVQPAELEDSGVYFCASSDESYNEQFFGPGTRLTVL.